The sequence of this T cell receptor beta chain was determined in a study of circulating and synovial CD4+ cells in juvenile arthritis. This table comes from immunoSEQ multiplex PCR, and its TCRdb copy is limited to in-frame clones, with some not included. The sample lists about 33,000 clones, 90% to 95% seen once, with roughly 0.16% in the top ten. The ends lost 5 bases at V and 7 bases at J; junction bases unmatched: 16. This CDR3 region has 17 residues. Germline lookup yields CDR1 KGHSH and CDR2 LQKENI. The sequencing input was CD4+ T cells from blood. The source of this sequence is a human donor with juvenile idiopathic arthritis. The V call is TRBV18, the J call TRBJ2-3; 9 bases map to TRBD2. CDR3 bases: TGTGCCAGCTCAGAGGCACATGGCGGGGGGGCCAAGAATACGCAGTATTTT. It codes for CASSEAHGGGAKNTQYF.